The rows below give T cell receptor beta chains drawn from one sample of a study of OX40 agonist ivuxolimab in advanced cancers. Measured with immunoSEQ multiplex PCR; TCRdb has only the in-frame clones, and not every one. This table holds tens of thousands of clones, roughly 87% found once. The sample here was CD4+ or CD8+ T cells sorted from blood, taken in a trial of the OX40 agonist ivuxolimab. Receptors originate from an adult with an advanced solid tumor such as melanoma, head and neck, liver or kidney cancer. Each CDR3 is given with its conserved first and last residue. A D gene is named only where the DNA matches it firmly. Clone size is not always given. Where it is, it says once, few, many or a class for expanded clones.

>TRBJ1-5|TRBD1|TRBV6-5|NA
CASSSGQGGQPQHF
TGTGCCAGCAGTTCCGGACAGGGAGGTCAGCCCCAGCATTTT
>TRBJ2-2|NA|TRBV2|NA
CASSAQGNTGELFF
TGTGCCAGCAGTGCGCAGGGGAACACCGGGGAGCTGTTTTTT
>TRBJ2-1|NA|TRBV5-6|NA
CASSQVFGNEQFF
TGTGCCAGCAGCCAAGTTTTTGGGAATGAGCAGTTCTTC
>TRBJ2-2|NA|TRBV18|NA
CASSPRDGELFF
TGTGCCAGCTCACCAAGGGACGGGGAGCTGTTTTTT
>TRBJ2-5|TRBD2|TRBV7-9|NA
CASSLARWSGSRETQYF
TGTGCCAGCAGCTTAGCCCGCTGGAGCGGGAGCAGGGAGACCCAGTACTTC
>TRBJ1-5|NA|TRBV9|once
CASSVEASNQPQHF
TGTGCCAGCAGCGTAGAGGCAAGCAATCAGCCCCAGCATTTT
>TRBJ2-5|TRBD1|TRBV5-1|NA
CASTPRDRETQYF
TGCGCCAGCACCCCAAGGGACAGAGAGACCCAGTACTTC
>TRBJ1-1|NA|TRBV6-5|few
CASSYGVVNTEAFF
TGTGCCAGCAGTTATGGGGTGGTGAACACTGAAGCTTTCTTT
>TRBJ1-1|TRBD1|TRBV4-3|NA
CASSQLTKTGQGANTEAFF
TGCGCCAGCAGCCAACTAACAAAAACGGGACAGGGGGCGAACACTGAAGCTTTCTTT
>TRBJ2-1|TRBD2|TRBV29-1|NA
CSVQRDLGQSYNEQFF
TGCAGCGTCCAGCGGGACCTGGGCCAATCCTACAATGAGCAGTTCTTC
>TRBJ1-1|NA|TRBV7-2|NA
CASSLYSGTEAFF
TGTGCCAGCAGCTTATATTCCGGCACTGAAGCTTTCTTT
>TRBJ2-6|TRBD1|TRBV28|NA
CASSDPWTGYKIGLDAGANVLTF
TGTGCCAGCAGCGACCCTTGGACAGGGTATAAGATTGGGCTGGACGCTGGGGCCAACGTCCTGACTTTC
>TRBJ1-3|TRBD1|TRBV5-1|NA
CASSLQGGSGNTIYF
TGCGCCAGCAGCTTACAGGGGGGCTCTGGAAACACCATATATTTT
>TRBJ1-2|TRBD1|TRBV5-6|NA
CASRPTGGDYGYTF
TGTGCCAGCAGACCGACAGGGGGCGACTATGGCTACACCTTC
>TRBJ1-1|NA|TRBV29-1|NA
CSVPDSQVSMNTEAFF
TGCAGCGTCCCTGACAGCCAAGTCAGTATGAACACTGAAGCTTTCTTT
>TRBJ2-1|NA|TRBV21-1|NA
CASSTLEGGTRNEQFF
TGTGCCAGCAGCACACTCGAGGGAGGGACCCGAAATGAGCAGTTCTTC
>TRBJ2-3|TRBD2|TRBV7-2|NA
CASSLGLAGGRTDTQYF
TGTGCCAGCAGCTTAGGACTAGCGGGAGGACGCACAGATACGCAGTATTTT
>TRBJ2-5|NA|TRBV5-1|NA
CASSLGTGQETQYF
TGCGCCAGCAGCCTAGGGACGGGTCAAGAGACCCAGTACTTC
>TRBJ2-3|TRBD2|TRBV27|NA
CASSLSPHCLAEPTDTQYF
TGTGCCAGCAGTTTATCACCTCACTGTCTAGCGGAACCCACAGATACGCAGTATTTT
>TRBJ1-5|NA|TRBV19|NA
CASKRRSTDQPQHF
TGTGCCAGTAAGCGCAGGAGCACCGATCAGCCCCAGCATTTT
>TRBJ2-3|NA|TRBV7-2|NA
CASRGGVSTDTQYF
TGTGCCAGCCGCGGTGGGGTAAGCACAGATACGCAGTATTTT
>TRBJ2-3|TRBD2|TRBV7-9|NA
CASSSGVAGVTDTQYF
TGTGCCAGCAGCAGCGGGGTAGCGGGAGTTACAGATACGCAGTATTTT
>TRBJ1-1|NA|TRBV6-1|NA
CASSFQAVQGEAFF
TGTGCCAGCAGTTTCCAAGCAGTACAGGGTGAAGCTTTCTTT
>TRBJ2-1|NA|TRBV27|NA
CASSLWVGTGTNEQFF
TGTGCCAGCAGTTTATGGGTAGGGACTGGGACGAATGAGCAGTTCTTC
>TRBJ2-2|TRBD1|TRBV18|NA
CASSPQGPRSTGELFF
TGTGCCAGCTCCCCACAGGGGCCGCGGAGCACCGGGGAGCTGTTTTTT
>TRBJ1-3|NA|TRBV18|NA
CASSPPQGSSGNTIYF
TGTGCCAGCTCACCACCGCAGGGGAGCTCTGGAAACACCATATATTTT
>TRBJ1-3|TRBD1|TRBV5-4|NA
CASSEDPRGVGNTIYF
TGTGCCAGCAGCGAAGATCCCAGGGGGGTTGGAAACACCATATATTTT
>TRBJ2-7|TRBD2|TRBV7-2|NA
CASRLGTTYEQYF
TGTGCCAGCAGACTCGGGACTACCTACGAGCAGTACTTC
>TRBJ2-3|TRBD2|TRBV13|NA
CASSLRTSGSTDTQYF
TGTGCCAGCAGCCTCAGGACTAGCGGGAGCACAGATACGCAGTATTTT
>TRBJ2-2|NA|TRBV4-1|NA
CASRANSQALNTGELFF
TGCGCCAGCAGGGCTAATTCCCAGGCCCTAAACACCGGGGAGCTGTTTTTT
>TRBJ1-1|NA|TRBV10-2|NA
CASSEALGRRAEAFF
TGCGCCAGCAGTGAGGCGTTGGGGCGACGGGCTGAAGCTTTCTTT
>TRBJ2-5|NA|TRBV7-2|NA
CASSKGYGETQYF
TGTGCCAGCAGCAAGGGATATGGAGAGACCCAGTACTTC
>TRBJ1-2|NA|TRBV7-2|NA
CASSLTGAYGYTF
TGTGCCAGCAGCTTAACTGGAGCTTATGGCTACACCTTC
>TRBJ2-6|TRBD1|TRBV28|NA
CASSRQGAHGANVLTF
TGTGCCAGCAGTAGACAGGGGGCTCATGGGGCCAACGTCCTGACTTTC
>TRBJ1-2|NA|TRBV2|NA
CASKDTFYGYTF
TGTGCCAGCAAGGACACGTTCTATGGCTACACCTTC
>TRBJ2-7|TRBD2|TRBV6-1|NA
CASTSGERVTYEQYF
TGTGCCAGCACTAGCGGGGAACGCGTAACCTACGAGCAGTACTTC
>TRBJ2-7|NA|TRBV5-4|NA
CASSLGIVIPYEQYF
TGTGCCAGCAGCTTGGGTATCGTTATCCCCTACGAGCAGTACTTC
>TRBJ2-1|TRBD2|TRBV18|NA
CASSPPSGRNYNEQFF
TGTGCCAGCTCACCACCAAGCGGGAGGAACTACAATGAGCAGTTCTTC
>TRBJ1-1|TRBD1|TRBV6-4|NA
CASRDNRDRVAFF
TGTGCCAGCAGGGATAACCGGGACAGGGTGGCTTTCTTT
>TRBJ2-1|TRBD2|TRBV12-5|NA
CASGSPRIAGVHNEQFF
TGTGCTAGTGGTTCTCCTAGGATAGCGGGAGTTCACAATGAGCAGTTCTTC
>TRBJ1-2|NA|TRBV25-1|NA
CASSELRGGYGYTF
TGTGCCAGCAGTGAATTACGGGGCGGCTATGGCTACACCTTC
>TRBJ1-2|NA|TRBV5-6|NA
CASSLGITSNYGYTF
TGTGCCAGCAGCTTGGGGATAACGTCTAACTATGGCTACACCTTC
>TRBJ2-7|NA|TRBV5-1|few
CASSEATTALGYEQYF
TGCGCCAGCAGTGAGGCGACTACCGCCCTGGGGTACGAGCAGTACTTC
>TRBJ2-3|NA|TRBV7-2|NA
CASNRQGGTTDTQYF
TGTGCCAGTAATAGACAGGGAGGGACCACAGATACGCAGTATTTT
>TRBJ2-5|TRBD2|TRBV4-1|NA
CASSQELVLAGETQYF
TGCGCCAGCAGCCAAGAATTAGTCCTAGCGGGAGAGACCCAGTACTTC
>TRBJ1-1|NA|TRBV18|NA
CASSPEGRNTEAFF
TGTGCCAGCTCACCAGAAGGGCGGAACACTGAAGCTTTCTTT
>TRBJ1-3|TRBD1|TRBV5-5|NA
CASSWGPGQGTGNTIYF
TGTGCCAGCAGCTGGGGTCCGGGACAGGGAACTGGAAACACCATATATTTT
>TRBJ2-7|TRBD2|TRBV7-2|once
CASSLGLSGSAYEQYF
TGTGCCAGCAGCTTAGGACTGAGCGGGAGTGCCTACGAGCAGTACTTC
>TRBJ2-7|NA|TRBV6-5|NA
CASSKGRDRYEQYF
TGTGCCAGCAGTAAGGGCAGGGATCGTTACGAGCAGTACTTC
>TRBJ2-3|TRBD2|TRBV4-2|NA
CASSQVPGLGVQDTQYF
TGTGCCAGCAGCCAAGTCCCGGGACTAGGGGTGCAAGATACGCAGTATTTT
>TRBJ2-7|NA|TRBV6-1|NA
CASHSVRGAGYEQYF
TGTGCCAGCCATTCGGTACGGGGCGCCGGGTACGAGCAGTACTTC
>TRBJ2-7|TRBD2|TRBV2|NA
CASIRTSGRRHEQYF
TGTGCCAGCATTCGGACTAGCGGGAGGAGGCACGAGCAGTACTTC
>TRBJ2-5|NA|TRBV19|NA
CASRQSGETQYF
TGTGCCAGTCGACAAAGTGGAGAGACCCAGTACTTC
>TRBJ2-1|NA|TRBV6-5|NA
CASSYSRVYNEQFF
TGTGCCAGCAGTTACAGTCGCGTCTACAATGAGCAGTTCTTC
>TRBJ1-4|TRBD1|TRBV5-1|once
CASSLGQGVSEKLFF
TGCGCCAGCAGCCTAGGACAGGGGGTATCCGAAAAACTGTTTTTT
>TRBJ1-5|TRBD1|TRBV7-8|NA
CASRPGLGTGLQPQHF
TGTGCCAGCAGACCAGGCCTCGGGACAGGGCTCCAGCCCCAGCATTTT
>TRBJ2-5|NA|TRBV5-1|NA
CASSLEETQYF
TGCGCCAGCAGCTTAGAAGAGACCCAGTACTTC
>TRBJ2-1|TRBD2|TRBV19|NA
CASPGVWTGGYNEQFF
TGTGCCAGCCCCGGTGTCTGGACGGGGGGATACAATGAGCAGTTCTTC
>TRBJ2-6|NA|TRBV7-2|NA
CASSTQTRRQSRANVLTF
TGTGCCAGCAGCACGCAGACGAGACGACAAAGTCGGGCCAACGTCCTGACTTTC
>TRBJ2-3|NA|TRBV6-5|NA
CASSYRGRDTDTQYF
TGTGCCAGCAGTTACCGGGGCAGGGACACAGATACGCAGTATTTT